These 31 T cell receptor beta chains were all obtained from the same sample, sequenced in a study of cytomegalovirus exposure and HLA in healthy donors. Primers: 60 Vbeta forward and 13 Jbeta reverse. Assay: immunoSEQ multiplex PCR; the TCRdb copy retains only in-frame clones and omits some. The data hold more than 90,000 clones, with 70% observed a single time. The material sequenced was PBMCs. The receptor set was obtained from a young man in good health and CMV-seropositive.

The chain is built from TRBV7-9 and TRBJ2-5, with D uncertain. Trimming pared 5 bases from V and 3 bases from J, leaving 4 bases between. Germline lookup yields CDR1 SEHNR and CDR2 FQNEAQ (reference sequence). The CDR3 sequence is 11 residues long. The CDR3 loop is CASSQEETQYF. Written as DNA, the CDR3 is TGTGCCAGCAGCCAGGAAGAGACCCAGTACTTC.

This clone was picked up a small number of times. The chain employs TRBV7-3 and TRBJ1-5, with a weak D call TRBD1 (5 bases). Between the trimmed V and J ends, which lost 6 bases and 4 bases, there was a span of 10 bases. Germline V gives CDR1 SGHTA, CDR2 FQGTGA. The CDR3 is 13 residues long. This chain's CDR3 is CASSLGQNQPQHF. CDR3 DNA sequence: TGTGCCAGCAGTTTGGGGCAGAATCAGCCCCAGCATTTT.

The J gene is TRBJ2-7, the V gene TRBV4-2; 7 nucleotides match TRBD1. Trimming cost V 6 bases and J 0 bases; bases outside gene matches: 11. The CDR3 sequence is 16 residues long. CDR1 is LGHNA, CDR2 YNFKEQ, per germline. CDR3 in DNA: TGTGCCAGCAGTTCCCCGGGACAGACGTACTCCTACGAGCAGTACTTC. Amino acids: CASSSPGQTYSYEQYF.

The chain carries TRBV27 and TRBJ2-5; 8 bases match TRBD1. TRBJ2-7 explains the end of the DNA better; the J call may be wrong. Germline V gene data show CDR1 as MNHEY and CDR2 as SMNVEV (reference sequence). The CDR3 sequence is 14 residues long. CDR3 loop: CASSPRTGSYEQYF. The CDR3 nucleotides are TGTGCCAGCAGTCCCAGGACAGGGTCCTACGAGCAGTACTTC.

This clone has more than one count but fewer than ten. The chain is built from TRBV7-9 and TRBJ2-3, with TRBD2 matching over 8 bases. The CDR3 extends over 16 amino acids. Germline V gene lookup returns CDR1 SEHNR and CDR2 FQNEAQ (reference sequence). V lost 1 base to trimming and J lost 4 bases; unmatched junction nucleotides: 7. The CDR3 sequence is CASSLVLSGVADTQYF. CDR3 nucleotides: TGTGCCAGCAGCTTAGTTCTTAGCGGGGTCGCAGATACGCAGTATTTT. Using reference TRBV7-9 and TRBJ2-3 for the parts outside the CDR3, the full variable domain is DTGVSQNPRHKITKRGQNVTFRCDPISEHNRLYWYRQTLGQGPEFLTYFQNEAQLEKSRLLSDRFSAERPKGSFSTLEIQRTEQGDSAMYLCASSLVLSGVADTQYFGPGTRLTVL.

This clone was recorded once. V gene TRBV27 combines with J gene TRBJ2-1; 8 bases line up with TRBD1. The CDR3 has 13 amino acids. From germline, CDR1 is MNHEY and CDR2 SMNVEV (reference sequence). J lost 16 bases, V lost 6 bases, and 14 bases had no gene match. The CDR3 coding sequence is TGTGCCAGCAGCCCCGATTCGGCAGGGGGCGATTTCTTC. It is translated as CASSPDSAGGDFF.

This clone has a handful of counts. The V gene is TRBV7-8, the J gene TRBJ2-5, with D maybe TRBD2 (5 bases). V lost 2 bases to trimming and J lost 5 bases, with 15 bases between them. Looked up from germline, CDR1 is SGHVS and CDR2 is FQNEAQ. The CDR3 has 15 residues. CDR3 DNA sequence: TGTGCCAGCAGCTTATGGGGAGAAGTCGGGGAGACCCAGTACTTC. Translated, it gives CASSLWGEVGETQYF.

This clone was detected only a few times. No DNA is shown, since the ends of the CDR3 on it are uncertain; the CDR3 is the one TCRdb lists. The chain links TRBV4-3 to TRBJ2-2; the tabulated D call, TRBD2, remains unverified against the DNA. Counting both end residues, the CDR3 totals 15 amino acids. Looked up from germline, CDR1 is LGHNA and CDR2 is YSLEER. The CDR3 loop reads CASSQDELRAGELFF.

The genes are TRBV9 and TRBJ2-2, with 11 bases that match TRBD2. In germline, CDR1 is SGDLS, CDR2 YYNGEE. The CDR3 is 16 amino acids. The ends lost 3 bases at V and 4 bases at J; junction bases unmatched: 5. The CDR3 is CASSGSGRAPTGELFF. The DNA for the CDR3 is TGTGCCAGCAGCGGTAGCGGGAGGGCCCCCACCGGGGAGCTGTTTTTT.

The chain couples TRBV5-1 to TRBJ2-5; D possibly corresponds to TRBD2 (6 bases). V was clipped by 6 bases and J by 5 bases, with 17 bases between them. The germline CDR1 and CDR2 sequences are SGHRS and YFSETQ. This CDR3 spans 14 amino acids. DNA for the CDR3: TGCGCCAGCACCCTTGGGTCCCGGGGGGAGACCCAGTACTTC. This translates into CASTLGSRGETQYF.

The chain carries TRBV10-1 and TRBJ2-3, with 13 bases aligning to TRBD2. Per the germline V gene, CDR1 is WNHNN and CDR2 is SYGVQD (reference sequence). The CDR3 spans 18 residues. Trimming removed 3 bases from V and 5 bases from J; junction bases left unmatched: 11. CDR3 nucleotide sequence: TGCGCCAGCAGTGAATCAAGGGTACTAGCGGGAGGGCGAGATACGCAGTATTTT. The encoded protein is CASSESRVLAGGRDTQYF.

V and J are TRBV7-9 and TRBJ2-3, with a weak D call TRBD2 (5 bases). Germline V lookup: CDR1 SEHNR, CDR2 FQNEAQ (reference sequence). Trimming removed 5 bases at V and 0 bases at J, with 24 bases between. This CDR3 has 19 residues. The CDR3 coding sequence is TGTGCCAGCAGCCCAATATCCGGAAAGTGGAGAGGGAGCACAGATACGCAGTATTTT. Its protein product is CASSPISGKWRGSTDTQYF.

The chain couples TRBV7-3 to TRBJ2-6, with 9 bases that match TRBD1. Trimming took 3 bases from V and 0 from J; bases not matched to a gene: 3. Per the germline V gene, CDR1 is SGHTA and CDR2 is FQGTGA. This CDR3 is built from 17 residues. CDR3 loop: CASSFTGGGSGANVLTF. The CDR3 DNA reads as TGTGCCAGCAGCTTCACAGGGGGCGGCTCTGGGGCCAACGTCCTGACTTTC.

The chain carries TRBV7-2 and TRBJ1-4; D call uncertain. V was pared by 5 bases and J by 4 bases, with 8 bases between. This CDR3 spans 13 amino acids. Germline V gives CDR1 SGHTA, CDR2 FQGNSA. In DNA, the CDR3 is TGTGCCAGCAGCCCCGGTTATAATGAAAAACTGTTTTTT. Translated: CASSPGYNEKLFF.

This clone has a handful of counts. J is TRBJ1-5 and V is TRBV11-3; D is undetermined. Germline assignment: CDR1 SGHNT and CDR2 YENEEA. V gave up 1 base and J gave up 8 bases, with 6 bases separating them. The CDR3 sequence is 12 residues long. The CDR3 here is CASSLGHEPQHF. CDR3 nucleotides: TGTGCCAGCAGCTTAGGACATGAGCCCCAGCATTTT.

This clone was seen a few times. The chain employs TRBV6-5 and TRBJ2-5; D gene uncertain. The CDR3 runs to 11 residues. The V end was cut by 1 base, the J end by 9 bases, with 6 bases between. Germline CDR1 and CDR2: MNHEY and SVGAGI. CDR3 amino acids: CASSYLESQYF. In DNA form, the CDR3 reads TGTGCCAGCAGTTACTTGGAGTCCCAGTACTTC.

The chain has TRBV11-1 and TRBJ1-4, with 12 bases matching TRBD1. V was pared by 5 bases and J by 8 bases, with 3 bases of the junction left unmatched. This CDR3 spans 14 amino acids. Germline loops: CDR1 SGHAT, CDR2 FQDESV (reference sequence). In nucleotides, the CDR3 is TGTGCCAGCAGCCCCGGGACAGGGGGCGAAAAACTGTTTTTT. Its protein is CASSPGTGGEKLFF. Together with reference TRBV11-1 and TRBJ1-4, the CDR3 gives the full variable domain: EAEVAQSPRYKITEKSQAVAFWCDPISGHATLYWYRQILGQGPELLVQFQDESVVDDSQLPKDRFSAERLKGVDSTLKIQPAELGDSAMYLCASSPGTGGEKLFFGSGTQLSVL.

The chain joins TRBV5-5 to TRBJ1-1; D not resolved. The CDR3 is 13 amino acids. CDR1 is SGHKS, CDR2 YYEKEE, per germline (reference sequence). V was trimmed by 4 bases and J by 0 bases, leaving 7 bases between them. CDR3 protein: CASSPSMNTEAFF. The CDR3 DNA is TGTGCCAGCAGCCCTAGCATGAACACTGAAGCTTTCTTT.

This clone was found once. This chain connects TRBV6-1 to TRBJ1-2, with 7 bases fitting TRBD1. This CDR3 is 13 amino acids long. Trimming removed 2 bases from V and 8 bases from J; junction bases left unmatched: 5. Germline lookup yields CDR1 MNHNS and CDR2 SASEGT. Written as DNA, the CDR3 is TGTGCCAGCAGTGAATGGACAGGCGGCGGCTACACCTTC. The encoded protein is CASSEWTGGGYTF.

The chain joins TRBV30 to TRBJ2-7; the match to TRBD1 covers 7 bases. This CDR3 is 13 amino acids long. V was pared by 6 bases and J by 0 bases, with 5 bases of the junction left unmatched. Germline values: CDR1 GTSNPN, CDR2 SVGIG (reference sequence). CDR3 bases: TGTGCCTGTACAGGGGCGAGCTCCTACGAGCAGTACTTC. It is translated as CACTGASSYEQYF.

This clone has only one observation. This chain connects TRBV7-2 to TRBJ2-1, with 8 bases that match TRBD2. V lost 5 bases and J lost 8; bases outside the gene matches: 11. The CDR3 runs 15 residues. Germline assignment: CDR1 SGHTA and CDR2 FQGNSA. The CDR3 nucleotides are TGTGCCAGCAGCCCAAGGAGCGGGAGAGCCTATGAGCAGTTCTTC. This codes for CASSPRSGRAYEQFF.

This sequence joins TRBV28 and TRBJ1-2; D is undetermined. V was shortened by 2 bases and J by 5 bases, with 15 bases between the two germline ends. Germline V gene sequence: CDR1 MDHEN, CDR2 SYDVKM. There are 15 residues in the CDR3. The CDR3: CASSLMDRGGYGYTF. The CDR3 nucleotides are TGTGCCAGCAGTTTAATGGATCGGGGAGGGTATGGCTACACCTTC.

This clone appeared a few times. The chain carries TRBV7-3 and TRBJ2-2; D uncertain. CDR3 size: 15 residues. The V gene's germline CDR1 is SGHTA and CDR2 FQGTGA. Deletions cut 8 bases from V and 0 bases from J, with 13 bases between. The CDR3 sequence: CASGLSAANTGELFF. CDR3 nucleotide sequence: TGTGCCAGCGGGCTCTCGGCAGCGAACACCGGGGAGCTGTTTTTT. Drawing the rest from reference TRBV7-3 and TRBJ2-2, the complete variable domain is GAGVSQTPSNKVTEKGKYVELRCDPISGHTALYWYRQSLGQGPEFLIYFQGTGAADDSGLPNDRFFAVRPEGSVSTLKIQRTERGDSAVYLCASGLSAANTGELFFGEGSRLTVL.

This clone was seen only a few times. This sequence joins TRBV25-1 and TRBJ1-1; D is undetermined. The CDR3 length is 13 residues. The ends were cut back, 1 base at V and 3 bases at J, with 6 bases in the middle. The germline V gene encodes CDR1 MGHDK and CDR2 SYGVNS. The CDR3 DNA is TGTGCCAGCAGTGAATTTTTCGACACTGAAGCTTTCTTT. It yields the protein CASSEFFDTEAFF.

The CDR3 DNA reads TGTGCCAGCAGCGTAGTGGGGACAACGAACACCGGGGAGCTGTTTTTT. It translates to CASSVVGTTNTGELFF. The chain joins TRBV9 to TRBJ2-2; D may be TRBD1 (6 bases). In germline, CDR1 is SGDLS, CDR2 YYNGEE. With 0 bases removed from V and 0 bases from J, the gap between germline ends came to 9 bases. The CDR3 runs 16 residues.

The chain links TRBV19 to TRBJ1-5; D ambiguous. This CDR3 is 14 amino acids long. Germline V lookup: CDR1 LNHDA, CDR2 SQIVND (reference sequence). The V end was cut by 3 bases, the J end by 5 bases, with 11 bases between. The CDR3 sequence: CASSMNSWDQPQHF. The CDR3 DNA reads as TGTGCCAGTAGTATGAACAGTTGGGATCAGCCCCAGCATTTT.

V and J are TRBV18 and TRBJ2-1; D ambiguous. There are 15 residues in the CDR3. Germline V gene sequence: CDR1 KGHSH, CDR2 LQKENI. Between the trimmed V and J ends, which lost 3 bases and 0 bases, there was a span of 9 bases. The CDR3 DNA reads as TGTGCCAGCTCACCCTCTCCGAGCTCCTACAATGAGCAGTTCTTC. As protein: CASSPSPSSYNEQFF.

The CDR3 DNA reads as TGTGCCAGTAGTATTCAGTCATATAGCAATCAGCCCCAGCATTTT. Translation: CASSIQSYSNQPQHF. V and J are TRBV19 and TRBJ1-5, with D hard to call. There are 15 residues in the CDR3. Germline assignment: CDR1 LNHDA and CDR2 SQIVND (reference sequence). The V and J ends lost 3 bases and 0 bases respectively, with 9 bases between them.

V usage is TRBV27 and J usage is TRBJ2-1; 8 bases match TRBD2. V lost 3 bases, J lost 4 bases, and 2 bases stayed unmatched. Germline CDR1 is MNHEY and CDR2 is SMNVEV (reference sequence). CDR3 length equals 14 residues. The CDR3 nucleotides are TGTGCCAGCAGTTTTAGCGGGGTATACAATGAGCAGTTCTTC. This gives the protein CASSFSGVYNEQFF.

The CDR3 DNA follows: TGTGCCAGTAGTGCCCATTCACAGGGCAATCAGCCCCAGCATTTT. This gives the protein CASSAHSQGNQPQHF. This chain uses TRBV19 with TRBJ1-5, with D possibly being TRBD1 (5 bases). The germline V and J ends were trimmed by 5 bases and 2 bases, with 13 bases remaining between them. This CDR3 has 15 amino acids. Germline CDR1 LNHDA, CDR2 SQIVND (reference sequence).

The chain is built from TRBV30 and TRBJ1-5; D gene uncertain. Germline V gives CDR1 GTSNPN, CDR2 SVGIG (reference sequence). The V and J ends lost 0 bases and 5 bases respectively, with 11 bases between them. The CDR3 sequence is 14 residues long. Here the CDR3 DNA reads TGTGCCTGGAGTGTGAGGCTCTTGTATCAGCCCCAGCATTTT. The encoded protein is CAWSVRLLYQPQHF.